This T cell receptor beta chain was captured in a study of T cell repertoires in cytomegalovirus infection. V was pared by 7 bases and J by 1 base, with 12 bases between. The CDR3 spans 14 residues. Germline V gene sequence: CDR1 MNHEY, CDR2 SVGEGT. TCRdb processed the reads anew with MiXCR; each CDR3 protein has one entry. The sample lists around 330,000 distinct CDR3 sequences; about 17% were seen once. This rearrangement joins TRBV6-2 or TRBV6-3 to TRBJ2-3; a weak D match, TRBD2 (6 bases). This TCR was sampled from a human donor in good health (CMV status not recorded). Some clones in this sample may be carry-over from other donors' samples. Sequences were obtained from PBMCs. CDR3 coding DNA: TGTGCCAGCAAGCCGGAGGGAGGCACAGATACGCAGTATTTT. Translation gives CASKPEGGTDTQYF.